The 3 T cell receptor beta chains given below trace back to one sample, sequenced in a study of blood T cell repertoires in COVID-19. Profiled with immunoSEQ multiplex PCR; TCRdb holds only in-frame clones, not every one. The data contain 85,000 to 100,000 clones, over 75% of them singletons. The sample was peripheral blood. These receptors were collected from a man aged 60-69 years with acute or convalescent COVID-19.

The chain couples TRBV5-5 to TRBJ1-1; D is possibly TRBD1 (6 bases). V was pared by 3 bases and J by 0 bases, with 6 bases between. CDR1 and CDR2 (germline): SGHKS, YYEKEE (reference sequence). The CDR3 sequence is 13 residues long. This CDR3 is CASSWTVNTEAFF. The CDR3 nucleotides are TGTGCCAGCAGCTGGACAGTGAACACTGAAGCTTTCTTT.

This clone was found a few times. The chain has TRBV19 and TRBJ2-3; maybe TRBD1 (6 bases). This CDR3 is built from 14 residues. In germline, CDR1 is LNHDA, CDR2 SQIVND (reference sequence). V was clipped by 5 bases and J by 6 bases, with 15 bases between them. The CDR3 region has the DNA TGTGCCAGTAGTTCCACGACAGGTCGGGATACGCAGTATTTT. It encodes CASSSTTGRDTQYF.

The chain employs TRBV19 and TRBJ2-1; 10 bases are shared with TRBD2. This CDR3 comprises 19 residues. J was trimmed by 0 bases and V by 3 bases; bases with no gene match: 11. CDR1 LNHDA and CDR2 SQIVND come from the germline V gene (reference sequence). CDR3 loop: CASSIRLAGALSSYNEQFF. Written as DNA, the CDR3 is TGTGCCAGTAGTATCCGACTAGCGGGTGCCCTAAGCTCCTACAATGAGCAGTTCTTC.